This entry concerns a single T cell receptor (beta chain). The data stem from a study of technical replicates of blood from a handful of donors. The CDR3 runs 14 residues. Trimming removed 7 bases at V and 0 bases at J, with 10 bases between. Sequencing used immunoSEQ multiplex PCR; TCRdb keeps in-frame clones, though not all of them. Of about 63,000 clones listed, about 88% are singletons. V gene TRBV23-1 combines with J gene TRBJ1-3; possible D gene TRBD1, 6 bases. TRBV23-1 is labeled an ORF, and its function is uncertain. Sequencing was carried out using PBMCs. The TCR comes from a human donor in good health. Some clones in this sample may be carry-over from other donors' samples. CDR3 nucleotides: TGCGCCAGCACGGACAGAAACTCTGGAAACACCATATATTTT. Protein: CASTDRNSGNTIYF.